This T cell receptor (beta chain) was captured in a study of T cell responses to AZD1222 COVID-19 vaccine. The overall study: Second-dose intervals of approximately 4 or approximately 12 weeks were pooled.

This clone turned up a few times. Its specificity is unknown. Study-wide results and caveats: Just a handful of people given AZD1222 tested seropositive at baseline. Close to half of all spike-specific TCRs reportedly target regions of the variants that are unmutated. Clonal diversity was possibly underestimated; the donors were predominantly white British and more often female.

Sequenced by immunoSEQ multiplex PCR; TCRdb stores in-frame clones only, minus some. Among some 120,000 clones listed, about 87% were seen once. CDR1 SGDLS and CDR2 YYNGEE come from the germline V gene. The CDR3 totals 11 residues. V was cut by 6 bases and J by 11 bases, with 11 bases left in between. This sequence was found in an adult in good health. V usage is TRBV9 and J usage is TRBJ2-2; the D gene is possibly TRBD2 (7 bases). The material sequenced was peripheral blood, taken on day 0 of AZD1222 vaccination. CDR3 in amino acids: CASTTGGELFF. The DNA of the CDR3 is TGTGCCAGCACCACGGGGGGCGAGCTGTTTTTT. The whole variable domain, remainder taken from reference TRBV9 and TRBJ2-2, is DSGVTQTPKHLITATGQRVTLRCSPRSGDLSVYWYQQSLDQGLQFLIQYYNGEERAKGNILERFSAQQFPDLHSELNLSSLELGDSALYFCASTTGGELFFGEGSRLTVL.